This record concerns one TCR beta chain sequence. One end of the junction does not line up with germline, which may come from a read error. The CDR3 extends over 15 amino acids. The germline gives CDR1 MNHEY, CDR2 SMNVEV (reference sequence). Per the original data handling: Amplification from reference gene primers served as the basis for estimated nucleated cell counts. Sequenced by immunoSEQ multiplex PCR; TCRdb stores in-frame clones only, minus some. The V and J calls and the clone size are those of that table, but D and trimming were determined from the DNA. The sample contains 240,000 or so clones, over 75% of which appear only once. The sample originates from a study of blood T cell repertoires in COVID-19. Study as a whole: Material from acute and convalescent COVID-19 was sourced from the United States, Italy and Spain. T cells, B-cell-depleted T cells, or PBMCs supplied cDNA or gDNA.

The rearrangement joins TRBV27 to TRBJ1-4, with a weak D call TRBD1 (5 bases). Sequencing input: peripheral blood. The sequence derives from a young woman with acute or convalescent COVID-19. The CDR3 coding sequence is TGTGCCAGCAGTCCTGTTCCGGGGACTACTGAAAAACTGTTTTTT. Residues: CASSPVPGTTEKLFF.